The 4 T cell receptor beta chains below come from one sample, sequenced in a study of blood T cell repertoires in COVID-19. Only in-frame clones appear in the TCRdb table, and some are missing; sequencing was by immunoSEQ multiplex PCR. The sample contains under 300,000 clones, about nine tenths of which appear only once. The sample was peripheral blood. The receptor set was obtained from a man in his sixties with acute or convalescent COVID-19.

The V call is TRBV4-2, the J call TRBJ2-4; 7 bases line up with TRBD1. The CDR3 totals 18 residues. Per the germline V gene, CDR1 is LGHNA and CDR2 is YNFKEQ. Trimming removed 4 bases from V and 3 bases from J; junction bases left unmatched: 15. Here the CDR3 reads CASSRRGDRASYKNIQYF. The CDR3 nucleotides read TGTGCCAGCAGCCGGCGCGGAGACAGGGCGTCCTACAAAAACATTCAGTACTTC.

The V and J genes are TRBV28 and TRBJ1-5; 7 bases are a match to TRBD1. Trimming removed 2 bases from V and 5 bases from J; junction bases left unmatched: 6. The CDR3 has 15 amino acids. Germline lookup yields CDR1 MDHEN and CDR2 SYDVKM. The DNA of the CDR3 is TGTGCCAGCAGTTTAATTGGCAGGGGGTATCAGCCCCAGCATTTT. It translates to CASSLIGRGYQPQHF.

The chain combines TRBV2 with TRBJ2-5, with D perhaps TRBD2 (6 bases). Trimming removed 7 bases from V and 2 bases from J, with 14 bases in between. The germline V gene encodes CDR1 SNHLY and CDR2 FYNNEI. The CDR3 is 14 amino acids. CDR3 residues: CASKIAAAQETQYF. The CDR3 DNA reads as TGTGCCAGCAAGATAGCGGCAGCTCAAGAGACCCAGTACTTC.

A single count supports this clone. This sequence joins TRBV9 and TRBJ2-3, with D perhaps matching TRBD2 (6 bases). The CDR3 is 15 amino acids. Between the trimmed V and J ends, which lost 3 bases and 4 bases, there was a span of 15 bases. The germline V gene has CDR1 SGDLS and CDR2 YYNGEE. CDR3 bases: TGTGCCAGCAGCGACTCCCTCACGGGAGCAGATACGCAGTATTTT. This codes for CASSDSLTGADTQYF.